These 11 T cell receptor beta chains were all obtained from the same sample, sequenced in a study of blood T cell repertoires in COVID-19 (dated by TCRdb to the early 2020s). The library was prepared using the immunoSEQ multiplex PCR assay. TCRdb holds this immuneACCESS table with in-frame rearrangements only. Some clones are missing; in checked studies, unresolved V genes explain under half, and the rest has no known cause. Here the sample has over 250,000 clones; 88% occur a single time. The top ten clones comprise under 0.95% of the sample. What was sequenced was peripheral blood. These receptors were obtained from a woman in her twenties or thirties with acute or convalescent COVID-19.

This clone was counted at least ten times. The rearrangement links TRBV5-1 to TRBJ2-1, with unresolved D. Trimming pared 2 bases from V and 3 bases from J, leaving 6 bases between. The CDR3 contains 13 residues. Germline CDR1 and CDR2: SGHRS and YFSETQ. The CDR3 bases are TGCGCCAGCAGCTTCGCTAGCTACAATGAGCAGTTCTTC. This sequence encodes CASSFASYNEQFF.

The V call is TRBV27, the J call TRBJ1-2, with D perhaps TRBD1 (6 bases). Germline-derived CDR1 and CDR2 are MNHEY and SMNVEV (reference sequence). This CDR3 is built from 13 residues. V lost 6 bases and J lost 7, with 15 bases in between. CDR3 DNA: TGTGCCAGCAGCTTTACAGGGTCAGGTGGCTACACCTTC. Translation gives CASSFTGSGGYTF.

This rearrangement joins TRBV6-5 to TRBJ2-1; no definite D call. Between the trimmed V and J ends, which lost 5 bases and 7 bases, there was a span of 6 bases. The CDR3 has 11 residues. In germline, CDR1 is MNHEY, CDR2 SVGAGI. The CDR3 nucleotides are TGTGCCAGCAGTCCGGTGAATGAGCAGTTCTTC. Translated: CASSPVNEQFF.

This clone was detected only a few times. The chain combines TRBV5-1 with TRBJ2-7, with 8 bases that match TRBD1. The V gene end was trimmed by 3 bases and the J gene end by 9 bases; junction bases not matched to a gene: 5. Per germline, CDR1 SGHRS and CDR2 YFSETQ. The CDR3 is 12 amino acids. The CDR3 protein is CASSSTGVGQYF. The DNA for the CDR3 is TGCGCCAGCAGCTCGACAGGGGTAGGGCAGTACTTC.

The CDR3 loop is CASSPPLHNEQFF. The CDR3 coding sequence is TGTGCCAGCTCACCACCGCTACACAATGAGCAGTTCTTC. The rearrangement links TRBV18 to TRBJ2-1, with unresolved D. The ends were cut back, 0 bases at V and 5 bases at J, with 5 bases in the middle. The CDR3 is 13 amino acids. Germline V gene sequence: CDR1 KGHSH, CDR2 LQKENI. The variable domain in full, with the rest retrieved from reference TRBV18 and TRBJ2-1, is NAGVMQNPRHLVRRRGQEARLRCSPMKGHSHVYWYRQLPEEGLKFMVYLQKENIIDESGMPKERFSAEFPKEGPSILRIQQVVRGDSAAYFCASSPPLHNEQFFGPGTRLTVL.

The chain links TRBV12-5 to TRBJ2-7; 11 bases are shared with TRBD2. The CDR3 totals 16 residues. With V trimmed by 1 base and J by 3 bases, 5 bases remained unmatched. The germline V gene has CDR1 LGHNT and CDR2 FRNRAP. CDR3 coding DNA: TGTGCTAGTGGTTTGGCAACTAGCGGGAGTCTCTACGAGCAGTACTTC. It specifies CASGLATSGSLYEQYF.

This chain joins TRBV7-6 and TRBJ1-3, with 10 bases matching TRBD1. V dropped 5 bases and J dropped 1; count of bases not matched to a gene: 17. CDR1 is SGHVS and CDR2 is FNYEAQ in the germline V gene. This CDR3 region has 20 residues. The DNA of the CDR3 is TGTGCCAGCAGCCTGGTTCCGGGACAGGGGTTGATTCTATCTGGAAACACCATATATTTT. It translates to CASSLVPGQGLILSGNTIYF.

The chain links TRBV3-1 (or the pseudogene TRBV3-2) to TRBJ2-5; 10 nucleotides match TRBD2. Germline lookup yields CDR1 LGHDT and CDR2 YNNKEL (reference sequence). V shed 3 bases and J 5 bases; nucleotides not matched to a gene: 18. CDR3 length: 19 amino acids. The CDR3 is CASSHLLFSGRLTGETQYF. In DNA form, the CDR3 reads TGTGCCAGCAGCCACCTCCTGTTTAGCGGGAGGCTTACTGGGGAGACCCAGTACTTC.

The chain employs TRBV4-3 and TRBJ1-4; possibly TRBD1 for D (5 bases). Between the trimmed V and J ends, which lost 1 base and 8 bases, there was a span of 11 bases. CDR3 size: 14 residues. Germline V gene data show CDR1 as LGHNA and CDR2 as YSLEER. The CDR3 spells CASSQAGGEEKLFF. The CDR3 nucleotides read TGCGCCAGCAGCCAAGCGGGGGGGGAGGAAAAACTGTTTTTT.

The chain carries TRBV5-1 and TRBJ1-1, with D possibly being TRBD1 (5 bases). V was shortened by 3 bases and J by 5 bases, with 11 bases between the two germline ends. The CDR3 sequence is 13 residues long. Germline values: CDR1 SGHRS, CDR2 YFSETQ. Written as DNA, the CDR3 is TGCGCCAGCAGCTACGCAGGGATAACTGAAGCTTTCTTT. It encodes CASSYAGITEAFF.

This clone came up a few times. V and J are TRBV7-9 and TRBJ1-2; D ambiguous. This CDR3 is 14 amino acids long. Trimming took off 4 bases at V and 9 bases at J, with 18 bases between the two ends. Germline loops: CDR1 SEHNR, CDR2 FQNEAQ (reference sequence). The CDR3 DNA reads TGTGCCAGCAGCTCCGAGGGTTTATCGGTCAGCTACACCTTC. It specifies CASSSEGLSVSYTF.